Listed below are T cell receptor beta chains from one sample, sequenced in a study of blood T cell repertoires in COVID-19. Here immunoSEQ multiplex PCR was the method, and the copy in TCRdb shows in-frame clones only, minus some. The profile shows 150,000 to 200,000 clones, approximately 86% of them singletons. Sequenced input: peripheral blood. The receptors here all came from a man aged 50-59 years with active or convalescent COVID-19. Both conserved end residues are part of each CDR3. A D gene is named only where the DNA matches it firmly. Clone size, where shown, is once, few, many, or a class for clones that have expanded.

D gene	clone size	V gene	J gene	CDR3 protein	CDR3 DNA
TRBD1	NA	TRBV19	TRBJ1-1	CASSKGQSYTEAFF	TGTGCCAGTAGTAAGGGACAGAGTTACACTGAAGCTTTCTTT
NA	NA	TRBV28	TRBJ1-2	CASSSPAGATGGYTF	TGTGCCAGCAGTTCCCCTGCGGGGGCAACGGGAGGCTACACCTTC
TRBD2	NA	TRBV7-3	TRBJ2-3	CASSPGLGTDTQYF	TGTGCCAGCAGCCCGGGACTAGGCACAGATACGCAGTATTTT
NA	NA	TRBV19	TRBJ1-5	CASSTTQGNSQPQHF	TGTGCCAGTAGTACAACTCAGGGTAATAGTCAGCCCCAGCATTTT
NA	NA	TRBV11-3	TRBJ2-2	CASSEQGLSGELFF	TGTGCCAGCAGCGAGCAGGGTCTTTCTGGGGAGCTGTTTTTT
NA	NA	TRBV28	TRBJ1-4	CASSTGFDEKLFF	TGTGCCAGCAGTACAGGGTTCGATGAAAAACTGTTTTTT
TRBD2	few	TRBV7-3	TRBJ2-1	CASGSGAGEQFF	TGTGCCAGCGGGAGCGGGGCGGGTGAGCAGTTCTTC
NA	NA	TRBV18	TRBJ2-7	CASSPNQGNHEQYF	TGTGCCAGCTCACCAAACCAGGGCAACCACGAGCAGTACTTC
NA	NA	TRBV28	TRBJ1-1	CASSLGGKGSTEAFF	TGTGCCAGCAGTTTAGGGGGGAAAGGGTCCACTGAAGCTTTCTTT
NA	NA	TRBV2	TRBJ2-3	CASGRDGSTDTQYF	TGTGCCAGCGGGCGGGACGGTAGCACAGATACGCAGTATTTT
TRBD1	NA	TRBV27	TRBJ1-1	CASSLRRGVSVFF	TGTGCCAGCAGTTTACGCAGGGGGGTATCGGTTTTCTTT
NA	once	TRBV5-1	TRBJ1-2	CASTKHDGNYGYTF	TGCGCCAGCACCAAACACGACGGGAACTATGGCTACACCTTC
NA	NA	TRBV4-1	TRBJ1-2	CASSQALGGSYGYTF	TGCGCCAGCAGCCAGGCGTTGGGGGGGTCCTATGGCTACACCTTC
NA	NA	TRBV9	TRBJ2-5	CASSLRGWETQYF	TGTGCCAGCAGCCTCCGAGGTTGGGAGACCCAGTACTTC
NA	few	TRBV21-1	TRBJ2-7	CASSNLGTVYEQYF	TGTGCCAGCAGCAATCTGGGGACAGTCTACGAGCAGTACTTC
NA	NA	TRBV24-1	TRBJ1-4	CATSDPQTGGNEKLFF	TGTGCCACCAGTGACCCCCAGACGGGGGGTAATGAAAAACTGTTTTTT
TRBD2	NA	TRBV11-2	TRBJ2-3	CASSFSGLARTDTQYF	TGTGCCAGCAGCTTTTCGGGACTAGCCCGCACAGATACGCAGTATTTT
TRBD1	NA	TRBV10-3	TRBJ2-7	CAISEFTGTGGYEQYF	TGTGCCATCAGTGAGTTTACCGGGACAGGGGGCTACGAGCAGTACTTC
NA	NA	TRBV19	TRBJ2-2	CASINSNTGELFF	TGTGCCAGCATAAACAGTAACACCGGGGAGCTGTTTTTT
NA	NA	TRBV7-2	TRBJ2-3	CASGDQTAGDTQYF	TGTGCCAGCGGCGACCAAACGGCGGGAGATACGCAGTATTTT
TRBD1	NA	TRBV3-1/TRBV3-2	TRBJ1-6	CASSPRQGYSPLHF	TGTGCCAGCAGCCCAAGACAGGGTTATTCACCCCTCCACTTT
TRBD1	few	TRBV14	TRBJ1-6	CASSQIGTGGSPLHF	TGTGCCAGCAGCCAAATCGGAACAGGGGGCTCACCCCTCCACTTT
NA	NA	TRBV4-3	TRBJ1-2	CASSHPQARIGYTF	TGCGCCAGCAGCCATCCCCAGGCCAGGATTGGCTACACCTTC
NA	NA	TRBV6-1	TRBJ1-3	CASSDKGNTIYF	TGTGCCAGCAGTGACAAAGGAAACACCATATATTTT
NA	NA	TRBV18	TRBJ1-5	CASSPNEGKAQPQHF	TGTGCCAGCTCACCCAATGAGGGAAAGGCCCAGCCCCAGCATTTT
TRBD1	NA	TRBV9	TRBJ2-7	CASSIPGTGNSYEQYF	TGTGCCAGCAGCATCCCCGGGACAGGGAATTCCTACGAGCAGTACTTC
NA	NA	TRBV10-1	TRBJ2-5	CASRPDRSEETQYF	TGCGCCAGCAGACCGGACAGATCAGAAGAGACCCAGTACTTC
TRBD2	NA	TRBV6-5	TRBJ2-1	CASSYLSGSINEQFF	TGTGCCAGCAGTTACCTGAGCGGGAGTATCAATGAGCAGTTCTTC
TRBD1	NA	TRBV6-5	TRBJ1-2	CASSPDRVDYGYTF	TGTGCCAGCAGTCCGGACAGGGTTGACTATGGCTACACCTTC
TRBD2	NA	TRBV10-3	TRBJ2-7	CAINSGGSYEQYF	TGTGCCATCAACAGCGGGGGCTCCTACGAGCAGTACTTC
NA	NA	TRBV6-2/TRBV6-3	TRBJ2-7	CASSYYTYEQYF	TGTGCCAGCAGTTACTACACGTACGAGCAGTACTTC
NA	NA	TRBV6-4	TRBJ1-2	CASSDSAGGRYGYTF	TGTGCCAGCAGTGACTCGGCGGGGGGTCGCTATGGCTACACCTTC
NA	NA	TRBV11-2	TRBJ1-1	CASSFQGMNTEAFF	TGTGCCAGCAGCTTTCAGGGAATGAACACTGAAGCTTTCTTT
NA	NA	TRBV25-1	TRBJ1-1	CASSDYLRNTEAFF	TGTGCCAGCAGTGATTATTTGAGGAACACTGAAGCTTTCTTT
TRBD1	NA	TRBV30	TRBJ1-2	CAWSVDRGGYGYTF	TGTGCCTGGAGTGTAGACAGGGGCGGGTATGGCTACACCTTC
TRBD2	once	TRBV9	TRBJ2-1	CASSKPGGDGGGMYNEQFF	TGTGCCAGCAGCAAACCCGGAGGAGACGGGGGGGGTATGTACAATGAGCAGTTCTTC
TRBD1	NA	TRBV28	TRBJ2-3	CASSIQQGVGTDTQYF	TGTGCCAGCAGTATCCAACAGGGGGTCGGAACAGATACGCAGTATTTT
TRBD1	once	TRBV6-5	TRBJ2-7	CASSAQGTGLYEQYF	TGTGCCAGCAGCGCCCAGGGGACAGGGCTATACGAGCAGTACTTC
NA	NA	TRBV6-5	TRBJ1-5	CASSRESNQPQHF	TGTGCCAGCAGTAGGGAGAGCAATCAGCCCCAGCATTTT
TRBD2	NA	TRBV19	TRBJ2-7	CASSGSGYTYEQYF	TGTGCCAGTAGTGGTAGCGGGTACACCTACGAGCAGTACTTC
NA	NA	TRBV30	TRBJ1-6	CAWSPRTMGNSPLHF	TGTGCCTGGAGTCCCCGGACAATGGGCAATTCACCCCTCCACTTT
NA	NA	TRBV5-1	TRBJ1-2	CASSPTSGATSGYTF	TGCGCCAGCAGCCCAACGTCAGGGGCAACGTCCGGCTACACCTTC
NA	once	TRBV7-9	TRBJ2-7	CASSSQGWEQYF	TGTGCCAGCAGTAGCCAGGGGTGGGAGCAGTACTTC
TRBD1	NA	TRBV19	TRBJ2-7	CASSTPGQGSYEQYF	TGTGCCAGTAGTACCCCCGGACAGGGATCCTACGAGCAGTACTTC
TRBD1	few	TRBV5-4	TRBJ1-6	CASSLGSGGMNNSPLHF	TGTGCCAGCAGCTTAGGGTCAGGGGGGATGAATAATTCACCCCTCCACTTT
NA	NA	TRBV24-1	TRBJ2-5	CATSETSLETQYF	TGTGCCACCAGTGAGACTAGTTTGGAGACCCAGTACTTC
TRBD2	NA	TRBV10-1	TRBJ2-3	CASTSGVSDTQYF	TGCGCCAGTACTAGCGGGGTCTCAGATACGCAGTATTTT
TRBD1	NA	TRBV9	TRBJ2-7	CASSLGQGAGEQYF	TGTGCCAGCAGCCTAGGACAGGGGGCGGGCGAGCAGTACTTC
NA	NA	TRBV6-6	TRBJ1-5	CASSYQEDNQPQHF	TGTGCCAGCAGTTATCAAGAGGACAATCAGCCCCAGCATTTT
NA	few	TRBV19	TRBJ2-3	CASRTGGTTSTDTQYF	TGTGCCAGTAGAACCGGTGGGACAACTAGCACAGATACGCAGTATTTT
NA	NA	TRBV21-1	TRBJ1-1	CASSLRDSGEAFF	TGTGCCAGCAGCCTCCGGGACAGCGGTGAAGCTTTCTTT
TRBD1	NA	TRBV27	TRBJ1-2	CASSFLTGAYGYTF	TGTGCCAGCAGTTTCCTGACAGGGGCCTATGGCTACACCTTC